What follows are 16 T cell receptor beta chains derived from one specimen sequenced in a study of Ad26.COV2.S vaccination and SARS-CoV-2 variants. Treatment noted: about 20 received Ad26.COV2.S at low or high dose, single or two shots; 5 received placebo; per-sample allocation not given. Samples came from day 63 after the first vaccine or placebo injection. Only in-frame clones appear in the TCRdb table, and some are missing; sequencing was by immunoSEQ multiplex PCR. The sample includes 380,000 or so clones, about 88% of them seen just once. This material consisted of peripheral blood, taken in a trial of Ad26.COV2.S vaccine versus placebo. The receptors derive from a person aged 18-65 years who received the Ad26.COV2.S COVID-19 vaccine or a placebo.

The rearrangement joins TRBV7-9 to TRBJ2-5, with 9 nucleotides matching TRBD2. V shed 8 bases, J shed 3 bases, and the junction held 7 bases outside the gene matches. The CDR3 runs to 14 residues. Germline V gene data show CDR1 as SEHNR and CDR2 as FQNEAQ (reference sequence). The CDR3 DNA is TGTGCCAGCCACTCTAGCGGGATTGAAGAGACCCAGTACTTC. It is translated as CASHSSGIEETQYF. Full variable domain (remainder filled in from reference TRBV7-9 and TRBJ2-5): DTGVSQNPRHKITKRGQNVTFRCDPISEHNRLYWYRQTLGQGPEFLTYFQNEAQLEKSRLLSDRFSAERPKGSFSTLEIQRTEQGDSAMYLCASHSSGIEETQYFGPGTRLLVL.

The J gene is TRBJ2-1, the V gene TRBV3-1 (or the pseudogene TRBV3-2), with 13 bases identical to TRBD2. Trimming removed 1 base from V and 7 bases from J; junction bases left unmatched: 7. Germline-derived CDR1 and CDR2 are LGHDT and YNNKEL (reference sequence). The CDR3 covers 17 residues. The CDR3 spells CASSQGGLAGSGNEQFF. The CDR3 DNA follows: TGTGCCAGCAGCCAAGGGGGACTAGCGGGATCGGGGAATGAGCAGTTCTTC.

This clone was counted once. V usage is TRBV25-1 and J usage is TRBJ2-3, with 8 bases aligning to TRBD2. CDR1 and CDR2 from the germline V gene are MGHDK and SYGVNS. The V gene end was trimmed by 5 bases and the J gene end by 6 bases; junction bases not matched to a gene: 10. This CDR3 contains 15 residues. This CDR3 is CASSPRTSLGDTQYF. CDR3 DNA sequence: TGTGCCAGCAGTCCGCGGACTAGCTTGGGGGATACGCAGTATTTT.

This clone was recorded a few times. J is TRBJ1-1 and V is TRBV11-3, with D possibly matching TRBD1 (5 bases). CDR3 length equals 16 residues. Germline lookup yields CDR1 SGHNT and CDR2 YENEEA. Trimming left V 4 bases short and J 4 bases short, with 19 bases between. The CDR3 loop is CASSSGGVRAGTEAFF. Written as DNA, the CDR3 is TGTGCCAGCAGCTCCGGGGGGGTGAGGGCCGGCACTGAAGCTTTCTTT.

The gene calls are TRBV9 and TRBJ1-3; the D is unclear. The germline V gene has CDR1 SGDLS and CDR2 YYNGEE. With 0 bases removed from V and 9 bases from J, the gap between germline ends came to 13 bases. The CDR3 is 14 amino acids. Here the CDR3 reads CASSVEPEEGTIYF. The CDR3 bases are TGTGCCAGCAGCGTAGAACCAGAGGAAGGCACCATATATTTT. Complete variable domain (other parts from reference TRBV9 and TRBJ1-3): DSGVTQTPKHLITATGQRVTLRCSPRSGDLSVYWYQQSLDQGLQFLIQYYNGEERAKGNILERFSAQQFPDLHSELNLSSLELGDSALYFCASSVEPEEGTIYFGEGSWLTVV.

V is TRBV6-2 or TRBV6-3 and J is TRBJ1-1, with D possibly matching TRBD1 (6 bases). The germline V and J ends were trimmed by 1 base and 5 bases, with 17 bases remaining between them. CDR3 length: 16 amino acids. Per germline, CDR1 MNHEY and CDR2 SVGEGT. The DNA of the CDR3 is TGTGCCAGCAGTTACTTTATAGGGGGAGTTAAGACTGAAGCTTTCTTT. Its protein product is CASSYFIGGVKTEAFF.

This chain connects TRBV20-1 to TRBJ1-2; unclear D gene. Trimming removed 0 bases at V and 13 bases at J, with 12 bases between. Germline values: CDR1 DFQATT, CDR2 SNEGSKA (reference sequence). CDR3 size: 11 residues. CDR3 nucleotides: TGCAGTGCTAGAGACTGGCCCAAAGGCACCTTC. Translated: CSARDWPKGTF.

This rearrangement joins TRBV9 to TRBJ2-3, with 10 bases matching TRBD1. Germline CDR1 is SGDLS and CDR2 is YYNGEE. The V segment lost 3 bases and the J segment 1 base; nucleotides outside the gene matches: 5. The CDR3 loop spans 16 amino acids. This chain's CDR3 is CASSGDRGVGTDTQYF. CDR3 sequence (DNA): TGTGCCAGCAGCGGGGACAGGGGTGTTGGCACAGATACGCAGTATTTT.

The CDR3 reads CASSVAGRVSEAFF. The CDR3 DNA reads as TGTGCCAGCAGCGTAGCAGGGCGGGTTTCTGAAGCTTTCTTT. The chain joins TRBV9 to TRBJ1-1, with D possibly matching TRBD1 (5 bases). Germline assignment: CDR1 SGDLS and CDR2 YYNGEE. The ends were cut back, 0 bases at V and 6 bases at J, with 12 bases in the middle. This CDR3 has 14 amino acids. Looking up the rest from reference TRBV9 and TRBJ1-1 gives the full variable domain: DSGVTQTPKHLITATGQRVTLRCSPRSGDLSVYWYQQSLDQGLQFLIQYYNGEERAKGNILERFSAQQFPDLHSELNLSSLELGDSALYFCASSVAGRVSEAFFGQGTRLTVV.

In this sample, this clone turned up once. This chain joins TRBV4-2 and TRBJ2-1, with TRBD1 identical over 7 bases. The trim removed 0 bases at V and 6 bases at J, leaving 8 bases unmatched. Germline V gene data show CDR1 as LGHNA and CDR2 as YNFKEQ. The length of the CDR3 is 16 residues. Here the CDR3 reads CASSQEAGGFSNEQFF. The CDR3 nucleotides read TGTGCCAGCAGCCAAGAGGCAGGGGGATTTTCCAATGAGCAGTTCTTC.

The chain joins TRBV4-2 to TRBJ2-1, with 7 nucleotides matching TRBD1. V was clipped by 0 bases and J by 7 bases; unmatched bases: 6. The CDR3 totals 15 residues. CDR1 is LGHNA and CDR2 is YNFKEQ in the germline V gene. The chain's CDR3 is CASSQDPGQINEQFF. CDR3 bases: TGTGCCAGCAGCCAAGACCCGGGACAGATTAATGAGCAGTTCTTC.

A note on this clone: At the DNA level, this CDR3 is encoded by other sequences in the same sample as well. The chain is built from TRBV5-1 and TRBJ1-3; D gene uncertain. Trimming took 0 bases from V and 0 from J, leaving 10 bases between them. The CDR3 is 16 residues long. The germline gives CDR1 SGHRS, CDR2 YFSETQ. CDR3 loop: CASSLAGSSSGNTIYF. CDR3 nucleotides: TGCGCCAGCAGCTTGGCCGGTAGCAGCTCTGGAAACACCATATATTTT.

This clone was observed a single time. The chain couples TRBV6-2 or TRBV6-3 to TRBJ1-2; D unclear. The CDR3 covers 14 residues. Germline lookup yields CDR1 MNHEY and CDR2 SVGEGT. Trimming took off 5 bases at V and 5 bases at J, with 15 bases between the two ends. Here the CDR3 DNA reads TGTGCCAGCAGTCGGACGGATACGAATTATGGCTACACCTTC. Its protein is CASSRTDTNYGYTF.

V and J are TRBV7-3 and TRBJ1-1; D is perhaps TRBD1 (5 bases). Germline values: CDR1 SGHTA, CDR2 FQGTGA. V lost 5 bases and J lost 5, with 15 bases in between. CDR3 length: 14 residues. The chain's CDR3 is CASSPSGGLTEAFF. The DNA for the CDR3 is TGTGCCAGCAGCCCCTCCGGGGGATTAACTGAAGCTTTCTTT.

The genes are TRBV5-6 and TRBJ1-5; D is perhaps TRBD1 (5 bases). This CDR3 spans 12 amino acids. Germline loops: CDR1 SGHDT, CDR2 YYEEEE. V lost 2 bases and J 11 bases, leaving 11 bases between the germline ends. CDR3 loop: CASSLLKGTQHF. CDR3 DNA: TGTGCCAGCAGCTTATTAAAGGGGACCCAGCATTTT.

The V gene is TRBV6-5, the J gene TRBJ1-2; TRBD1 is a possible D gene (5 bases). V was trimmed by 8 bases and J by 4 bases, leaving 14 bases between them. The CDR3 contains 13 residues. Germline assignment: CDR1 MNHEY and CDR2 SVGAGI. The CDR3 DNA is TGTGCCAGCGTACGGGGGAACGGCTATGGCTACACCTTC. Translation: CASVRGNGYGYTF.